This TCR beta chain was identified in a study of T cell changes during pregnancy in multiple sclerosis. Clones were read by immunoSEQ multiplex PCR, and TCRdb kept only the in-frame ones, dropping some. Here the sample spans about 45,000 clones, roughly 89% being singletons. The CDR3 spans 15 residues. The germline V gene has CDR1 SGHAT and CDR2 FQNNGV. Trimming stripped 1 base from V and 6 bases from J, with 12 bases between. This TCR was sampled from a female donor with multiple sclerosis, enrolled in a pregnancy study. This chain uses TRBV11-2 with TRBJ2-2, with D possibly matching TRBD2 (5 bases). This specimen was peripheral blood, taken in the first trimester of pregnancy. This CDR3 is CASSLGRGYSGELFF. Written as DNA, the CDR3 is TGTGCCAGCAGCTTAGGTCGGGGATACTCCGGGGAGCTGTTTTTT.